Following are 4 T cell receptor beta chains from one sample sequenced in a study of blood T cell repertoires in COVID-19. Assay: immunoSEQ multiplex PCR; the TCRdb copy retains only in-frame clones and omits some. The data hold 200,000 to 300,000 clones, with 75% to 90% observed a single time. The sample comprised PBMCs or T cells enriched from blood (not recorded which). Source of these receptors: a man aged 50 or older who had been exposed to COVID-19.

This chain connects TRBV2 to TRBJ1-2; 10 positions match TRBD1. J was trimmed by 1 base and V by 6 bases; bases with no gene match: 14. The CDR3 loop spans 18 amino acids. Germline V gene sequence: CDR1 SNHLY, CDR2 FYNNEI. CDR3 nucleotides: TGTGCCAGCAGCGTAACCGGGACAGGGGCCCCGGATAACTATGGCTACACCTTC. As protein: CASSVTGTGAPDNYGYTF.

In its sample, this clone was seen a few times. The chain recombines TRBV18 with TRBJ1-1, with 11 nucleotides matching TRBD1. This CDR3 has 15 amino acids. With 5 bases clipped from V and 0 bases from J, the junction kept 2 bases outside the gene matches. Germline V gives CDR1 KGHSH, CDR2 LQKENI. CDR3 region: CASSEDRGLNTEAFF. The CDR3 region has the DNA TGTGCCAGCTCAGAGGACAGGGGGCTGAACACTGAAGCTTTCTTT. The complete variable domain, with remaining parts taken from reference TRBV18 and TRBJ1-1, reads NAGVMQNPRHLVRRRGQEARLRCSPMKGHSHVYWYRQLPEEGLKFMVYLQKENIIDESGMPKERFSAEFPKEGPSILRIQQVVRGDSAAYFCASSEDRGLNTEAFFGQGTRLTVV.

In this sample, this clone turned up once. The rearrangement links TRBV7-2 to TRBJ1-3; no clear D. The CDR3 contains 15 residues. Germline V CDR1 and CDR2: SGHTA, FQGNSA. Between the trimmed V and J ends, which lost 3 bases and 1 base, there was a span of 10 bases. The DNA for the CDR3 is TGTGCCAGCAGCTTTGACAAGACATCTGGAAACACCATATATTTT. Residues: CASSFDKTSGNTIYF. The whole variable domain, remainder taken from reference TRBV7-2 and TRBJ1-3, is GAGVSQSPSNKVTEKGKDVELRCDPISGHTALYWYRQSLGQGLEFLIYFQGNSAPDKSGLPSDRFSAERTGGSVSTLTIQRTQQEDSAVYLCASSFDKTSGNTIYFGEGSWLTVV.

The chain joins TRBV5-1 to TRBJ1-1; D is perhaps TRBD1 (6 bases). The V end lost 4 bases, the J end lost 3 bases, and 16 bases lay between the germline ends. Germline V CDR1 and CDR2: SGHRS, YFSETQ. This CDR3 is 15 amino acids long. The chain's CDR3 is CASSLRTAGDTEAFF. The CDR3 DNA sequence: TGCGCCAGCAGCCTTCGGACAGCGGGGGACACTGAAGCTTTCTTT.